This T cell receptor beta chain was documented in a study of identical twins. This clonotype was recorded a few times. The CDR3 is made up of 14 amino acids. Germline trimming cut 1 base from V and 7 bases from J; bases unmatched to any gene: 2. Germline loops: CDR1 SGHRS, CDR2 YFSETQ. Each CDR3 protein gets one entry after TCRdb re-called the 5' RACE reads with MiXCR. The sample has hundreds of thousands of distinct CDR3 sequences, roughly 9% seen once; the top ten hold 6% to 8.5%. These records were also assigned to another study, of yellow fever vaccine responses in identical twins.

The sequenced sample was CD8+ T cells sorted from blood. The chain combines TRBV5-1 with TRBJ2-1; 10 bases are shared with TRBD2. The source of this sequence is a woman younger than 30 in good health. CDR3 amino acids: CASSLTSGANEQFF. In nucleotides, the CDR3 is TGCGCCAGCAGCTTGACTAGCGGGGCAAATGAGCAGTTCTTC.